The sequence of this T cell receptor (beta chain) was determined in a study of tumor T cells in aggressive B-cell lymphoma. Method: immunoSEQ multiplex PCR; TCRdb's copy keeps in-frame clones and lacks some. The table lists roughly 2,800 clones, 88% of them singletons. The clonotype was recovered from an adult with diffuse large B cell lymphoma. The source material was tumor tissue.

CDR3 in amino acids: CASSLWQTQYTF. DNA for the CDR3: TGTGCCAGCAGTTTGTGGCAGACACAATACACCTTC. The genes are TRBV28 and TRBJ1-2, with unresolved D. The ends were cut back, 3 bases at V and 11 bases at J, with 13 bases in the middle. CDR3 length: 12 residues. Germline V CDR1 and CDR2: MDHEN, SYDVKM.